This T cell receptor (beta chain) was documented in a study of blood T cell repertoires in COVID-19. Study in general: Donors in the United States, Italy and Spain gave samples during acute or convalescent COVID-19. The cDNA or gDNA used as material had been derived from T cells, B-cell-depleted T cells, or PBMCs.

V was trimmed by 6 bases and J by 6 bases, leaving 18 bases between them. This CDR3 is built from 15 residues. Germline V gene lookup returns CDR1 ENHRY and CDR2 SYGVKD. In the authors' workflow: Amplification from reference gene primers served as the basis for estimated nucleated cell counts. Measured with immunoSEQ multiplex PCR; TCRdb has only the in-frame clones, and not every one. V and J calls plus clone size are reproduced from that table; the DNA served to infer D and trimming. The repertoire consists of hundreds of thousands of clones, with around 87% occurring once and the leading ten covering about 2%.

The sequence was collected from a woman aged 45-59 years who had recovered from COVID-19. V and J are TRBV10-3 and TRBJ2-1; tentative D call: TRBD2 (6 bases). The specimen sequenced was peripheral blood. CDR3 sequence reads: CAIRKSGGGTNEQFF. In DNA form, the CDR3 reads TGTGCCATCAGGAAGTCTGGTGGAGGGACCAATGAGCAGTTCTTC.